This T cell receptor (beta chain) was found in a study of blood T cell repertoires in COVID-19. Overall study: Italy, Spain and the United States were the sources of the convalescent and acute COVID-19 samples.

Enrolled during active infection, Seattle patients were then followed longitudinally. The table came from immunoSEQ multiplex PCR; TCRdb's copy has only in-frame clones and leaves some out. Here the sample spans 250,000 to 400,000 clones, about 90% being singletons. The specimen sequenced was peripheral blood. This TCR derives from a woman in her 30s with COVID-19, enrolled during active disease.

CDR3 residues: CASSIVGTDETQYF. The DNA of the CDR3 is TGTGCCAGTAGTATAGTGGGTACAGATGAGACCCAGTACTTC. The J gene is TRBJ2-5, the V gene TRBV19, with D unclear. Germline-derived CDR1 and CDR2 are LNHDA and SQIVND (reference sequence). The CDR3 extends over 14 amino acids. V was shortened by 1 base and J by 5 bases, with 11 bases between the two germline ends.